What follows is one T cell receptor beta chain and its context. Clones were sequenced by immunoSEQ multiplex PCR, and TCRdb holds only the in-frame ones, with some missing. The sample contains 430,000 or so clones, approximately 87% of which appear only once. The study assigned cohorts using participant-reported clinical history. The study counted Cohort 3 donors as recovered given two negative PCRs, clearance, or symptom resolution. The data were taken from a study of blood T cell repertoires in COVID-19. Study details: Sites in the United States, Italy and Spain provided acute and convalescent COVID-19 samples.

V was clipped by 3 bases and J by 6 bases, with 11 bases between them. This CDR3 has 13 residues. The clonotype originates from a woman aged 40 to 49 who had recovered from COVID-19. Sequencing was performed on PBMCs or T cells enriched from blood (not recorded which). This chain joins TRBV12-3 or TRBV12-4 and TRBJ1-2, with D uncertain. Here the CDR3 DNA reads TGTGCCAGCAGTTTTGTTTCTGCTAATGGCTACACCTTC. This translates into CASSFVSANGYTF.